The present TCR beta chain was sequenced within a study of blood T cell repertoires in COVID-19. Clones were read by immunoSEQ multiplex PCR, and TCRdb kept only the in-frame ones, dropping some. The sample yields 250,000 or so clones, approximately 90% seen once. In germline, CDR1 is LNHDA, CDR2 SQIVND (reference sequence). V was trimmed by 4 bases and J by 10 bases, leaving 14 bases between them. The CDR3 sequence is 13 residues long. The study recruited exposed participants who had met a COVID-19 case within 2 weeks before entry. The receptor's source is a man in his forties who had been exposed to COVID-19. Specimen: PBMCs or T cells enriched from blood (not recorded which). This rearrangement joins TRBV19 to TRBJ2-1; D gene unclear. As DNA, the CDR3 is TGTGCCAGTAGTACCTCGAGCGCTACCGAGCAGTTCTTC. This translates into CASSTSSATEQFF.